This T cell receptor beta chain originates from a study of blood T cell repertoires in COVID-19. Study as a whole: Acute-phase and convalescent COVID-19 samples originated in the United States, Italy and Spain. The analysed material was cDNA or gDNA that came from T cells, B-cell-depleted T cells, or PBMCs.

Germline V CDR1 and CDR2: GTSNPN, SVGIG (reference sequence). The germline V and J ends were trimmed by 1 base and 1 base, with 11 bases remaining between them. The CDR3 is 16 amino acids. In the original workflow: Cell counts per sample came from amplifying reference gene primers. Profiling relied on immunoSEQ multiplex PCR, and the TCRdb table lists in-frame clones only, not all of them. V and J calls plus clone size are reproduced from that table; the DNA served to infer D and trimming. The repertoire holds 95,000 to 150,000 clones, with around 89% as singletons. This receptor was taken from a man between 50 and 59 years old with acute or convalescent COVID-19. This sequence joins TRBV30 and TRBJ2-6; D gene ambiguous. Material for sequencing was peripheral blood. The CDR3 nucleotides are TGTGCCTGGAGTGGGTCTAGTAATTCTGGGGCCAACGTCCTGACTTTC. Amino acid sequence: CAWSGSSNSGANVLTF.